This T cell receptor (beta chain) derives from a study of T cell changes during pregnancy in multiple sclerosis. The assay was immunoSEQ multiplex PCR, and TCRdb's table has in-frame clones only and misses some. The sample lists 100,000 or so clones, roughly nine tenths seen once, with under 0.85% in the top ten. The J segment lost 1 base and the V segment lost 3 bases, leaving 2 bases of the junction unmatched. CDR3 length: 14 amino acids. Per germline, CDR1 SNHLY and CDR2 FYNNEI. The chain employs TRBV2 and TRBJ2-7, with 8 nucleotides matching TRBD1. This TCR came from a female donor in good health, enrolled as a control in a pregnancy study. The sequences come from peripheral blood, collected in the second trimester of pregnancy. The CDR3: CASSEQGASYEQYF. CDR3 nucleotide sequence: TGTGCCAGCAGTGAGCAGGGGGCTTCCTACGAGCAGTACTTC.